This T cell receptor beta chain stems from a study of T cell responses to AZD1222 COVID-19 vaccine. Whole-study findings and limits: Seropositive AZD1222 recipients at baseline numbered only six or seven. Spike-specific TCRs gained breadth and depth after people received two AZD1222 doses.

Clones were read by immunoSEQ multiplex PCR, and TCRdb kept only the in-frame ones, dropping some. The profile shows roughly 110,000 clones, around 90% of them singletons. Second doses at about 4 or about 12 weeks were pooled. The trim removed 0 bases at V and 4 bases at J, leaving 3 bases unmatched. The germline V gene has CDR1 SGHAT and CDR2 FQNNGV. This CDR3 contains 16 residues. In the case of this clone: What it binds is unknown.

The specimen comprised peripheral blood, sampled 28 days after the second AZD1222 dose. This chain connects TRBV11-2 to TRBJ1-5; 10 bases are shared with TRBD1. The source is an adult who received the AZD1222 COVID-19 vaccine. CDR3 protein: CASSLDRTGGNQPQHF. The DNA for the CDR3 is TGTGCCAGCAGCTTAGATAGGACAGGGGGAAATCAGCCCCAGCATTTT.